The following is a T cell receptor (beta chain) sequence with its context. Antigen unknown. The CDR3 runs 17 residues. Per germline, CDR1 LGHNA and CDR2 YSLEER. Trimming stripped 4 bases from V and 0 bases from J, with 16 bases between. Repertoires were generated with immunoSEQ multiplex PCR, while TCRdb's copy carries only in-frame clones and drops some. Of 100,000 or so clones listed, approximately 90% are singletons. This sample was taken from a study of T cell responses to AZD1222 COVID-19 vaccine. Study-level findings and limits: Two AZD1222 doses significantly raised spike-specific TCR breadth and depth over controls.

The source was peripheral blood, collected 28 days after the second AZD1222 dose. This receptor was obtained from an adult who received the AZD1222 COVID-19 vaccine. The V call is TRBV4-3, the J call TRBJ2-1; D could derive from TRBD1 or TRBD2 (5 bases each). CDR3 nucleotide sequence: TGCGCCAGCAGCCCGACTAAGACACAGGCCTCCTACAATGAGCAGTTCTTC. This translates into CASSPTKTQASYNEQFF.